This T cell receptor beta chain was sequenced for a study of T-cell reconstitution after alpha-beta-depleted transplantation in children. Notes on the study in general: Several hundred expanded graft clones reportedly supplied alpha-beta T cells about two months after transplant. T-cell counts and diversity were attributed mostly to newly produced T cells one year after transplant. The study traced high day-60 TCRbeta diversity in some patients to surviving recipient T cells and thymic progenitors.

Concerning this clonotype itself: Its target is unknown.

The TCRbeta library incorporated unique molecular identifiers. TCRdb fed the PCR reads into MiXCR, producing one record per CDR3 protein. The sample shows 450,000 to 700,000 distinct CDR3 sequences, roughly a quarter of them seen only once. Germline CDR1 and CDR2: MDHEN and SYDVKM. This CDR3 spans 13 amino acids. V lost 5 bases, J lost 4 bases, and 11 bases lay in between. The source material was PBMCs, sampled before TCRalphabeta/CD19-depleted stem cell transplant. The V call is TRBV28, the J call TRBJ1-2; D gene uncertain. The sequence derives from a boy under three years old with Wiskott-Aldrich syndrome, due to receive a stem cell transplant. CDR3 protein: CASSPGVLYGYTF. The CDR3 bases are TGTGCCAGCAGTCCGGGAGTTCTCTATGGCTACACCTTC.